A single sample gave rise to the 27 T cell receptor beta chains below, sequenced in a study of cytotoxic CD8 clonotypes in ibrutinib-treated CLL. Some clones are missing from TCRdb's copy, which holds only in-frame ones; the method was immunoSEQ multiplex PCR. Of 14,000 or so clones listed, roughly 64% are singletons. The sequencing here drew on PBMCs, taken before ibrutinib treatment. The receptors originated from a human donor with chronic lymphocytic leukemia.

This chain connects TRBV5-1 to TRBJ2-7, with D perhaps matching TRBD2 (6 bases). CDR1 and CDR2 from the germline V gene are SGHRS and YFSETQ. This CDR3 has 14 amino acids. Trimming left V 7 bases short and J 3 bases short, with 17 bases between. CDR3 sequence (DNA): TGCGCCAGCTCTACGGGGAGGTCTAACTACGAGCAGTACTTC. Protein sequence: CASSTGRSNYEQYF.

The J gene is TRBJ2-1, the V gene TRBV18; D ambiguous. V lost 1 base and J lost 0, with 7 bases in between. Germline lookup yields CDR1 KGHSH and CDR2 LQKENI. The CDR3 runs to 15 residues. The CDR3 reads CASSPLESSYNEQFF. CDR3 in DNA: TGTGCCAGCTCACCACTTGAGTCCTCCTACAATGAGCAGTTCTTC.

The chain is built from TRBV7-9 and TRBJ1-6; D gene unclear. Trimming removed 1 base from V and 0 bases from J, with 4 bases in between. Germline V gene lookup returns CDR1 SEHNR and CDR2 FQNEAQ (reference sequence). The CDR3 is 15 residues long. The chain's CDR3 is CASSLGYSYNSPLHF. CDR3 coding DNA: TGTGCCAGCAGCTTAGGGTACTCCTATAATTCACCCCTCCACTTT. Full variable domain (remainder filled in from reference TRBV7-9 and TRBJ1-6): DTGVSQNPRHKITKRGQNVTFRCDPISEHNRLYWYRQTLGQGPEFLTYFQNEAQLEKSRLLSDRFSAERPKGSFSTLEIQRTEQGDSAMYLCASSLGYSYNSPLHFGNGTRLTVT.

The rearrangement links TRBV18 to TRBJ1-1, with no clear D. The CDR3 loop spans 15 amino acids. Trimming removed 0 bases from V and 2 bases from J, with 10 bases in between. The germline gives CDR1 KGHSH, CDR2 LQKENI. CDR3 coding DNA: TGTGCCAGCTCACCACCTAAGGGTACAAACACTGAAGCTTTCTTT. It translates to CASSPPKGTNTEAFF.

This clone was seen more than once but under ten times. The chain has TRBV5-4 and TRBJ2-3; 10 nucleotides agree with TRBD1. CDR3 size: 16 residues. Germline V CDR1 and CDR2: SGHNT, YYREEE (reference sequence). V lost 4 bases, J lost 4 bases, and 9 bases stayed unmatched. The CDR3 sequence is CASSRAGTGAADTQYF. The CDR3 bases are TGTGCCAGCAGCCGAGCCGGGACAGGGGCGGCAGATACGCAGTATTTT.

This chain uses TRBV5-6 with TRBJ2-1; 11 bases line up with TRBD1. CDR3 size: 14 residues. Germline V gene data show CDR1 as SGHDT and CDR2 as YYEEEE. J was trimmed by 12 bases and V by 1 base; bases with no gene match: 6. CDR3 in amino acids: CASSLPGQGAGQFF. The DNA for the CDR3 is TGTGCCAGCAGCTTGCCCGGACAGGGGGCCGGGCAGTTCTTC.

In its sample, this clone was seen a few times. The chain combines TRBV5-1 with TRBJ1-6; TRBD1 agrees at 9 bases. J lost 8 bases, V lost 5 bases, and 8 bases had no gene match. Germline CDR1 SGHRS, CDR2 YFSETQ. The CDR3 runs 15 residues. CDR3 bases: TGCGCCAGCAGGTCGTCAGACAGGGGGGATTCACCCCTCCACTTT. It encodes CASRSSDRGDSPLHF.

This chain joins TRBV5-5 and TRBJ1-1, with TRBD1 matching over 9 bases. Per the germline V gene, CDR1 is SGHKS and CDR2 is YYEKEE (reference sequence). Losses at the gene ends were 4 bases for V and 5 bases for J; bases not matched to a gene: 18. This CDR3 has 18 residues. CDR3 amino acids: CASSRPTGGRIITTEAFF. CDR3 sequence (DNA): TGTGCCAGCAGCCGTCCTACAGGGGGCCGAATTATAACTACTGAAGCTTTCTTT.

This clone was seen only a few times. This chain joins TRBV10-1 and TRBJ2-2, with no clear D. Between the trimmed V and J ends, which lost 2 bases and 5 bases, there was a span of 9 bases. CDR3 size: 14 residues. Germline lookup yields CDR1 WNHNN and CDR2 SYGVQD (reference sequence). The CDR3 here is CASSEVTRTGELFF. The CDR3 nucleotides are TGCGCCAGCAGTGAGGTGACACGGACCGGGGAGCTGTTTTTT.

V usage is TRBV18 and J usage is TRBJ1-2; perhaps TRBD1 as D (6 bases). V lost 3 bases, J lost 5 bases, and 13 bases lay in between. CDR3 length equals 14 residues. The germline V gene has CDR1 KGHSH and CDR2 LQKENI. The CDR3 DNA follows: TGTGCCAGCTCACCCCCAGGGGAAGGGTATGGCTACACCTTC. It codes for CASSPPGEGYGYTF.

The rearrangement joins TRBV11-3 to TRBJ2-3; 7 nucleotides match TRBD2. Per germline, CDR1 SGHNT and CDR2 YENEEA. The CDR3 covers 13 residues. The V segment lost 2 bases and the J segment 6 bases; nucleotides outside the gene matches: 2. CDR3 amino acids: CASSLNGGDTQYF. Written as DNA, the CDR3 is TGTGCCAGCAGCTTAAACGGGGGGGATACGCAGTATTTT.

This clone has just a few counts. This sequence joins TRBV29-1 and TRBJ2-1; no definite D call. Trimming pared 5 bases from V and 7 bases from J, leaving 9 bases between. The germline CDR1 and CDR2 sequences are SQVTM and ANQGSEA. This CDR3 is 11 amino acids long. The CDR3 is CSVNERNEQFF. In nucleotides, the CDR3 is TGCAGCGTTAATGAAAGGAATGAGCAGTTCTTC.

The genes are TRBV19 and TRBJ2-7, with 12 positions matching TRBD2. Trimming cost V 3 bases and J 2 bases; bases outside gene matches: 2. CDR3 size: 15 residues. CDR1 and CDR2 from the germline V gene are LNHDA and SQIVND (reference sequence). For the CDR3, the DNA is TGTGCCAGTAGTATGTGGACTAGCGGGGCCTACGAGCAGTACTTC. Its protein is CASSMWTSGAYEQYF.

The chain links TRBV25-1 to TRBJ2-7; 9 positions agree with TRBD1. Germline trimming cut 6 bases from V and 0 bases from J; bases unmatched to any gene: 0. The CDR3 contains 13 residues. The V gene's germline CDR1 is MGHDK and CDR2 SYGVNS. CDR3 residues: CASRTGGSYEQYF. As DNA, the CDR3 is TGTGCCAGCAGGACAGGGGGCTCCTACGAGCAGTACTTC.

This clone appeared a single time. This chain links TRBV5-4 with TRBJ1-1; 7 bases agree with TRBD1. V lost 4 bases to trimming and J lost 0 bases; unmatched junction nucleotides: 18. Per the germline V gene, CDR1 is SGHNT and CDR2 is YYREEE (reference sequence). The CDR3 consists of 19 residues. The CDR3 DNA is TGTGCCAGCAGCCTGGGGCCGACCCGGACAGGAGATTTGAACACTGAAGCTTTCTTT. This sequence encodes CASSLGPTRTGDLNTEAFF.

The J gene is TRBJ2-3, the V gene TRBV7-8, with D unclear. V gave up 1 base and J gave up 0 bases, with 11 bases separating them. The CDR3 runs 16 residues. Germline V gene sequence: CDR1 SGHVS, CDR2 FQNEAQ. The CDR3 region is CASSLGTVWSTDTQYF. Here the CDR3 DNA reads TGTGCCAGCAGCTTAGGGACCGTCTGGAGCACAGATACGCAGTATTTT.

The chain links TRBV14 to TRBJ2-7; 10 bases align to TRBD2. V lost 0 bases to trimming and J lost 3 bases; unmatched junction nucleotides: 23. The CDR3 has 22 amino acids. Germline V gene sequence: CDR1 SGHDN, CDR2 FVKESK. The CDR3 reads CASSQDSGLMRLAGEIIYEQYF. In DNA, the CDR3 is TGTGCCAGCAGCCAAGATTCAGGCCTAATGAGGCTAGCGGGGGAAATTATCTACGAGCAGTACTTC.

This clone is medium-sized within its sample. The J gene is TRBJ2-7, the V gene TRBV4-1; no clear D. The CDR3 is 15 amino acids. Germline V gene lookup returns CDR1 MGHRA and CDR2 YSYEKL. V lost 3 bases, J lost 4 bases, and 16 bases lay in between. The DNA of the CDR3 is TGCGCCAGCAGCCATTGGTCTACCACCGGGTACGAGCAGTACTTC. This translates into CASSHWSTTGYEQYF.

J is TRBJ1-1 and V is TRBV7-6, with 7 positions matching TRBD1. The germline V gene encodes CDR1 SGHVS and CDR2 FNYEAQ. V lost 3 bases, J lost 4 bases, and 5 bases stayed unmatched. The CDR3 has 14 amino acids. This CDR3 reads CASSLDDRATEAFF. The CDR3 bases are TGTGCCAGCAGCTTGGACGACAGGGCCACTGAAGCTTTCTTT.

This chain joins TRBV7-6 and TRBJ1-1, with D hard to call. CDR1 is SGHVS and CDR2 is FNYEAQ in the germline V gene. V lost 1 base to trimming and J lost 0 bases, with 9 bases between them. The CDR3 contains 15 residues. In DNA form, the CDR3 reads TGTGCCAGCAGCTTAGGCGGCCAGTTGAACACTGAAGCTTTCTTT. Protein sequence: CASSLGGQLNTEAFF.

The chain couples TRBV5-5 to TRBJ2-5, with 8 bases identical to TRBD2. This CDR3 has 14 residues. CDR1 is SGHKS, CDR2 YYEKEE, per germline (reference sequence). Unmatched junction bases numbered 5, after V lost 5 bases and J lost 2 bases. Written as DNA, the CDR3 is TGTGCCAGCAGAGACACTAGCGGACAAGAGACCCAGTACTTC. As protein: CASRDTSGQETQYF.

This clone came up once. CDR3 residues: CASRHTGELFF. CDR3 bases: TGTGCCTCCCGCCACACCGGGGAGCTGTTTTTT. This chain joins TRBV15 and TRBJ2-2; D not resolved. V was clipped by 11 bases and J by 3 bases, with 7 bases between them. This CDR3 has 11 amino acids. Germline-derived CDR1 and CDR2 are LNHNV and YYDKDF (reference sequence).

This clone has just a few counts. The J gene is TRBJ1-2, the V gene TRBV2, with D possibly being TRBD1 (5 bases). Trimming left V 3 bases short and J 7 bases short, with 12 bases between. The CDR3 totals 13 residues. Germline V lookup: CDR1 SNHLY, CDR2 FYNNEI. For the CDR3, the DNA is TGTGCCAGCAGTGACGATCAGGGTCTTGGCTACACCTTC. It codes for CASSDDQGLGYTF.

This clone was recorded a few times. The chain couples TRBV9 to TRBJ2-2; D not resolved. V shed 0 bases and J shed 4 bases, with 13 bases lying between them. The CDR3 has 16 amino acids. CDR1 SGDLS and CDR2 YYNGEE come from the germline V gene. The CDR3 coding sequence is TGTGCCAGCAGCGTAGGAAGGGTGTCGGGCACCGGGGAGCTGTTTTTT. As protein: CASSVGRVSGTGELFF. Complete variable domain (other parts from reference TRBV9 and TRBJ2-2): DSGVTQTPKHLITATGQRVTLRCSPRSGDLSVYWYQQSLDQGLQFLIQYYNGEERAKGNILERFSAQQFPDLHSELNLSSLELGDSALYFCASSVGRVSGTGELFFGEGSRLTVL.

The rearrangement joins TRBV9 to TRBJ2-3; D is perhaps TRBD1 (7 bases). Trimming removed 4 bases from V and 4 bases from J, with 13 bases in between. The length of the CDR3 is 14 residues. Germline-derived CDR1 and CDR2 are SGDLS and YYNGEE. The CDR3 reads CASSPQGGPDTQYF. CDR3 nucleotides: TGTGCCAGCAGCCCGCAGGGGGGTCCAGATACGCAGTATTTT.

This chain links TRBV10-1 with TRBJ2-7, with D perhaps TRBD1 (5 bases). CDR1 WNHNN and CDR2 SYGVQD come from the germline V gene (reference sequence). Between the trimmed V and J ends, which lost 3 bases and 5 bases, there was a span of 11 bases. This CDR3 region has 13 residues. CDR3 DNA sequence: TGCGCCAGCAGTGAAAGAGTAGGGGACGAGCAGTACTTC. Translating gives CASSERVGDEQYF.

This chain uses TRBV9 with TRBJ2-7; 7 nucleotides match TRBD1. The CDR3 totals 15 residues. Germline V gene lookup returns CDR1 SGDLS and CDR2 YYNGEE. Trimming at V came to 4 bases and at J to 1 base, leaving 8 bases not matched to a gene. The CDR3 reads CASSPGTVLSYEQYF. CDR3 sequence (DNA): TGTGCCAGCAGCCCCGGGACAGTACTTTCCTACGAGCAGTACTTC.